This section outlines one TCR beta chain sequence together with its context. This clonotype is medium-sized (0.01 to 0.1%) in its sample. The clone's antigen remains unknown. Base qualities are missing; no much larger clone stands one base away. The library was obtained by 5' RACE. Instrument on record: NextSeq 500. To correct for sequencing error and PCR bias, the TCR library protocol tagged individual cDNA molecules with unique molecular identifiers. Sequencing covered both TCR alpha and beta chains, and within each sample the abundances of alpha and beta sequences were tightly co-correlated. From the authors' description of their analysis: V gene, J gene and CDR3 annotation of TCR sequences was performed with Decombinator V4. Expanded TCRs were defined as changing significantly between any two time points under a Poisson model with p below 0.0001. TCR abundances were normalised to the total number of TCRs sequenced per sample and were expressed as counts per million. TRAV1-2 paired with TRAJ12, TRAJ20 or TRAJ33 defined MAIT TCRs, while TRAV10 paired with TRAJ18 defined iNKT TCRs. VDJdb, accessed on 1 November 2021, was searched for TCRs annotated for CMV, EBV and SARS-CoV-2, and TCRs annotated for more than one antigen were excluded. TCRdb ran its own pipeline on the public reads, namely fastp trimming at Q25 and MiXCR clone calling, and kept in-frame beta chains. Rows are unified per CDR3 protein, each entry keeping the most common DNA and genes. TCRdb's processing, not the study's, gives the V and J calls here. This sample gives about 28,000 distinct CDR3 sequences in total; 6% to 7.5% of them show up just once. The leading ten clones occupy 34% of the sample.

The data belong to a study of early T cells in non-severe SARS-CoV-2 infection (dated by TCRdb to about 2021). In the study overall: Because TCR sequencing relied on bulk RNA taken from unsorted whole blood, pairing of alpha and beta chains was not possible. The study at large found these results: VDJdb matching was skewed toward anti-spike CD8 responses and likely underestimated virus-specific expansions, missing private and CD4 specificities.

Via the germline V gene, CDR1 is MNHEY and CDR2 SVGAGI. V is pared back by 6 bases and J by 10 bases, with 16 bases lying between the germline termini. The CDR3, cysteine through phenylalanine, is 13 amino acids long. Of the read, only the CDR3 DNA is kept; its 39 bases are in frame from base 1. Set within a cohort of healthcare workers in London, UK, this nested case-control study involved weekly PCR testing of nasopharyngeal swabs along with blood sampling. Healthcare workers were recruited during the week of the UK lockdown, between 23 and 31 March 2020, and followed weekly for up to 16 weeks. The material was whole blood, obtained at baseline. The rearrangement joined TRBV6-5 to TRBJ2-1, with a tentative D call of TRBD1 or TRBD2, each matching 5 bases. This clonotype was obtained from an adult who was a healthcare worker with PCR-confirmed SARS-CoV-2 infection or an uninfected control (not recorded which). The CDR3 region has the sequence CASRVPSGDEQFF. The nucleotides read TGTGCCAGCAGGGTCCCATCCGGGGACGAGCAGTTCTTC.